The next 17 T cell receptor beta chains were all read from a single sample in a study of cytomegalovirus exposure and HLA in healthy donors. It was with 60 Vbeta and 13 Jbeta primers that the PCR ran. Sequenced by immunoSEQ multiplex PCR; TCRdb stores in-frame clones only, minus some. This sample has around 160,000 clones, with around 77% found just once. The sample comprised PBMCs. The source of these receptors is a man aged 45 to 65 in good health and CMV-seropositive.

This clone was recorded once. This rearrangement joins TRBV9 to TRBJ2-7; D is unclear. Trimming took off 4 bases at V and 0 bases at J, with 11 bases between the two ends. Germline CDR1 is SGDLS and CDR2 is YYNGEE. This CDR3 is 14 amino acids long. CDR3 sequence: CASSPTYGSYEQYF. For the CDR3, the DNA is TGTGCCAGCAGCCCAACTTATGGCTCCTACGAGCAGTACTTC.

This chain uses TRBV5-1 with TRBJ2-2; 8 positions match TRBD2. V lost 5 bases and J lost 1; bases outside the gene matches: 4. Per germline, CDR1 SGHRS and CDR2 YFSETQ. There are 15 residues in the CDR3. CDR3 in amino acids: CASRVAGGNTGELFF. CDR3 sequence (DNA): TGCGCCAGCAGAGTTGCGGGGGGGAACACCGGGGAGCTGTTTTTT.

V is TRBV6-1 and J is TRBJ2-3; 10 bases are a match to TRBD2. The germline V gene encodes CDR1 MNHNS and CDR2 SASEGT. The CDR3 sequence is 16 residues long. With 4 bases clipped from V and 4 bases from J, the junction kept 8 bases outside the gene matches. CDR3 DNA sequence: TGTGCCAGCAGTGTACGACTAGCGGGTATCGCAGATACGCAGTATTTT. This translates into CASSVRLAGIADTQYF.

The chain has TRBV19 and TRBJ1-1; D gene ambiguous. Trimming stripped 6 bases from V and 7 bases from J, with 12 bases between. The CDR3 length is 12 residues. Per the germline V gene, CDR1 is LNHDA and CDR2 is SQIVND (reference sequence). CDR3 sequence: CASRPRVGEAFF. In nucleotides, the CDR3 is TGTGCCAGTAGGCCCCGGGTCGGTGAAGCTTTCTTT.

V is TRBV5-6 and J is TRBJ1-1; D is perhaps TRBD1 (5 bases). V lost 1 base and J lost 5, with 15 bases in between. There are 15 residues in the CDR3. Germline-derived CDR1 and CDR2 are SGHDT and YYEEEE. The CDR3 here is CASSLQGSEGTEAFF. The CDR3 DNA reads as TGTGCCAGCAGCTTGCAGGGTTCGGAAGGGACTGAAGCTTTCTTT.

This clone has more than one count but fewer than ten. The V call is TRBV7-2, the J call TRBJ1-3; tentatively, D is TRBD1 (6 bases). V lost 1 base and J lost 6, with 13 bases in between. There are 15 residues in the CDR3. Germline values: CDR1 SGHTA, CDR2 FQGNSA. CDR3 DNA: TGTGCCAGCAGCTTAGGGGGGGGCCGGGTAAACACCATATATTTT. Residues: CASSLGGGRVNTIYF.

The CDR3 region has the DNA TGTGCCAGCAGCGTAGCAGGGGCTGGTTTCTATGGCTACACCTTC. Amino acids: CASSVAGAGFYGYTF. V gene TRBV9 combines with J gene TRBJ1-2, with D possibly TRBD1 on 6 matching bases. The CDR3 extends over 15 amino acids. V was cut by 0 bases and J by 4 bases, with 13 bases left in between. Looked up from germline, CDR1 is SGDLS and CDR2 is YYNGEE.

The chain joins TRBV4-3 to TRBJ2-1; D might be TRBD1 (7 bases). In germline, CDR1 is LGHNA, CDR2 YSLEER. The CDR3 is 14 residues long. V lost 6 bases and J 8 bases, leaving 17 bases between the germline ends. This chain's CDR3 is CASSSETGRYEQFF. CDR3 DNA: TGCGCCAGCAGTTCCGAGACAGGGAGGTATGAGCAGTTCTTC.

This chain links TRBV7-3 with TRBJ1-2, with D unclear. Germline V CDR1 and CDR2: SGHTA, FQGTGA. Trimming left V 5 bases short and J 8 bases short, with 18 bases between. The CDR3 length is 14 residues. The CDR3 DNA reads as TGTGCCAGCAGCCCACGTTCGGGGAGGAGCGGCTACACCTTC. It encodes CASSPRSGRSGYTF.

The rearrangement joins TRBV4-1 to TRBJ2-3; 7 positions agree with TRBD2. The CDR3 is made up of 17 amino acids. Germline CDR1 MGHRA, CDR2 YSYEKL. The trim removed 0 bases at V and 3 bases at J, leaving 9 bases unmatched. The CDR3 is CASSQDGGSSGTDTQYF. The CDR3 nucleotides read TGCGCCAGCAGCCAAGATGGAGGTTCTAGCGGTACAGATACGCAGTATTTT.

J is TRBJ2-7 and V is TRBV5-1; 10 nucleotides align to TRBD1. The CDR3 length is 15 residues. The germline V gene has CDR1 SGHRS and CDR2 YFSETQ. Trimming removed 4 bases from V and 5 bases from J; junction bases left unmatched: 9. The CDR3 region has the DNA TGCGCCAGCAGCCCTGGGACAGGGGTTTTCCACGAGCAGTACTTC. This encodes CASSPGTGVFHEQYF.

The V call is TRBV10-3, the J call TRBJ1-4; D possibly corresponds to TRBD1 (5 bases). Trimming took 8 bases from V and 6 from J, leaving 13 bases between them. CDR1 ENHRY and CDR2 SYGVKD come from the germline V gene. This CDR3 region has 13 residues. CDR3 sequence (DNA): TGTGCCATCCGGGGGAGGGAGGATGAAAAACTGTTTTTT. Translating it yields CAIRGREDEKLFF.

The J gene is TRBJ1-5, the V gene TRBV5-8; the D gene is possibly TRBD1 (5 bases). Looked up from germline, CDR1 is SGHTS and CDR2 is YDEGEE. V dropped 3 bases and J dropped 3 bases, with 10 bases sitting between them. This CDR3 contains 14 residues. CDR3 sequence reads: CASSSTVFNQPQHF. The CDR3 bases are TGTGCCAGCAGCTCGACAGTCTTCAATCAGCCCCAGCATTTT.

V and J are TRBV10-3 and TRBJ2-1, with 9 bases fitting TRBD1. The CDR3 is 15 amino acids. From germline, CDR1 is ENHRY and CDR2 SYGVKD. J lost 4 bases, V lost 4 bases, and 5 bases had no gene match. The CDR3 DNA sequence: TGTGCCATCAGTGGGGACAGGGAGGGATACAATGAGCAGTTCTTC. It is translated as CAISGDREGYNEQFF.

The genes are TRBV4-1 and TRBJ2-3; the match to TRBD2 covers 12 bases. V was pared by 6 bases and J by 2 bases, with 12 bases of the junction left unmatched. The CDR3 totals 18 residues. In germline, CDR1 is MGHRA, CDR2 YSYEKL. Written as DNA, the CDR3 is TGCGCCAGCAGAAGTCCGGGACTAGCGGGTACGTACACAGATACGCAGTATTTT. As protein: CASRSPGLAGTYTDTQYF.

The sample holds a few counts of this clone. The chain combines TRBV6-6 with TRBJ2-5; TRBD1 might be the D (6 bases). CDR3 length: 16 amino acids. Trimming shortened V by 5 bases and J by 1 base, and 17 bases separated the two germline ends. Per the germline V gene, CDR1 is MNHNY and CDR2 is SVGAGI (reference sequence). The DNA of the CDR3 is TGTGCCAGCAGTGGTCAAACAGGGTCCAGCCAAGAGACCCAGTACTTC. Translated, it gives CASSGQTGSSQETQYF.

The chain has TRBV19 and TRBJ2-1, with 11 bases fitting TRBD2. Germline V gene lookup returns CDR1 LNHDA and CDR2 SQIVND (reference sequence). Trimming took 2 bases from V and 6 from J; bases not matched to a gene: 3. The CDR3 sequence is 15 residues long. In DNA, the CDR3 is TGTGCCAGTAGTATAACCGGGACTAGCGGCAATGAGCAGTTCTTC. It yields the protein CASSITGTSGNEQFF.